A single sample gave rise to the 19 T cell receptor beta chains below, sequenced in a study of identical twins' blood T cells. TCRdb re-called the 5' RACE reads with MiXCR, one entry per CDR3 protein. The data hold around 380,000 distinct CDR3 sequences, with about 28% observed a single time. Sequencing input: PBMCs. The receptors originated from a woman between 18 and 50 years old in good health.

The J gene is TRBJ2-1, the V gene TRBV6-2 or TRBV6-3; perhaps TRBD1 as D (5 bases). CDR1 is MNHEY and CDR2 is SVGEGT in the germline V gene. V lost 6 bases and J 4 bases, leaving 10 bases between the germline ends. This CDR3 is built from 13 residues. CDR3 residues: CASSRASYNEQFF. The CDR3 DNA follows: TGTGCCAGCAGCAGGGCTAGTTACAATGAGCAGTTCTTC.

A few counts support this clonotype. V is TRBV10-3 and J is TRBJ2-5, with D perhaps TRBD2 (6 bases). V lost 6 bases, J lost 5 bases, and 13 bases lay in between. This CDR3 has 13 residues. The germline gives CDR1 ENHRY, CDR2 SYGVKD. The CDR3 is CAIRGLSGETQYF. CDR3 DNA sequence: TGTGCCATCAGGGGACTTTCTGGGGAGACCCAGTACTTC.

Points on this clonotype: This may come from a read error, since a much larger clone is one base off. CDR3 bases: TGCAGTGCTAGAGAGAGGGCGCTGGTTCCAGGTACGCAGTATTTT. It encodes CSARERALVPGTQYF. This chain links TRBV20-1 with TRBJ2-3; TRBD2 is a possible D gene (5 bases). V was cut by 0 bases and J by 8 bases, with 18 bases left in between. Germline V gene sequence: CDR1 DFQATT, CDR2 SNEGSKA (reference sequence). There are 15 residues in the CDR3.

The chain uses TRBV20-1 and TRBJ1-1; D possibly corresponds to TRBD1 (5 bases). Germline V gene data show CDR1 as DFQATT and CDR2 as SNEGSKA (reference sequence). The length of the CDR3 is 13 residues. V was pared by 3 bases and J by 4 bases, with 12 bases between. The CDR3 is CSARGGRGTEAFF. The CDR3 DNA reads as TGCAGTGCTAGGGGGGGTAGGGGCACTGAAGCTTTCTTT.

The rearrangement joins TRBV5-1 to TRBJ2-1; D is ambiguous. V gave up 0 bases and J gave up 2 bases, with 9 bases separating them. The CDR3 consists of 15 residues. Germline V gene lookup returns CDR1 SGHRS and CDR2 YFSETQ. The chain's CDR3 is CASSLDSPTYNEQFF. For the CDR3, the DNA is TGCGCCAGCAGCTTGGATAGTCCCACCTACAATGAGCAGTTCTTC.

This clonotype was detected ten times or more. The gene calls are TRBV12-5 and TRBJ1-1; the D is unclear. CDR1 LGHNT and CDR2 FRNRAP come from the germline V gene. V gave up 6 bases and J gave up 4 bases, with 6 bases separating them. There are 11 residues in the CDR3. CDR3 sequence reads: CASGVGTEAFF. The CDR3 DNA sequence: TGTGCTAGTGGGGTAGGCACTGAAGCTTTCTTT.

A few counts support this clonotype. The rearrangement uses TRBV6-5 and TRBJ2-3; D is undetermined. The CDR3 is 12 residues long. From germline, CDR1 is MNHEY and CDR2 SVGAGI. The germline V and J ends were trimmed by 1 base and 4 bases, with 3 bases remaining between them. Here the CDR3 DNA reads TGTGCCAGCAGTTACTGGGCAGATACGCAGTATTTT. Encoded protein: CASSYWADTQYF.

This clonotype was found a few times. V is TRBV29-1 and J is TRBJ1-2; TRBD1 matches at 7 bases. The CDR3 is 12 amino acids. In germline, CDR1 is SQVTM, CDR2 ANQGSEA. This chain's CDR3 is CTTGQTNYGYTF. The DNA for the CDR3 is TGCACCACGGGACAGACCAACTATGGCTACACCTTC.

This sequence joins TRBV6-1 and TRBJ2-3; 8 positions match TRBD1. After removal of 5 bases from V and 7 bases from J, the junction contained 8 bases not matched to a gene. CDR1 is MNHNS, CDR2 SASEGT, per germline. This CDR3 spans 14 amino acids. The CDR3 DNA is TGTGCCAGCAGTCAAGACAGGGGATTTTATACGCAGTATTTT. Protein sequence: CASSQDRGFYTQYF.

The sample holds a few counts of this clonotype. The CDR3 loop reads CASSFSRGGETQYF. CDR3 coding DNA: TGTGCCAGCAGTTTTTCAAGGGGGGGAGAGACCCAGTACTTC. The chain carries TRBV6-6 and TRBJ2-5, with D possibly being TRBD2 (7 bases). The CDR3 loop spans 14 amino acids. Germline lookup yields CDR1 MNHNY and CDR2 SVGAGI (reference sequence). Trimming took 4 bases from V and 4 from J, leaving 13 bases between them.

This clonotype occurred a few times. The genes are TRBV29-1 and TRBJ2-2; D is possibly TRBD2 (6 bases). This CDR3 spans 14 amino acids. Trimming shortened V by 2 bases and J by 4 bases, and 11 bases separated the two germline ends. Germline V gene data show CDR1 as SQVTM and CDR2 as ANQGSEA. DNA of the CDR3: TGCAGCGTTGAACCGGGAGAGGTCACCGGGGAGCTGTTTTTT. This codes for CSVEPGEVTGELFF.

The chain is built from TRBV12-3 or TRBV12-4 and TRBJ1-2; D not resolved. This CDR3 is built from 12 residues. V was cut by 10 bases and J by 4 bases, with 13 bases left in between. This CDR3 is CATSLTGYGYTF. In nucleotides, the CDR3 is TGTGCCACTTCACTAACGGGCTATGGCTACACCTTC.

Of note for this clonotype: This may be a read error, as it is one base from a much larger clone. The chain couples TRBV5-1 to TRBJ1-1, with 8 bases identical to TRBD1. CDR1 is SGHRS and CDR2 is YFSETQ in the germline V gene. The CDR3 consists of 16 residues. CDR3 amino acids: CAGSLHGTGTGTEAFF. The CDR3 DNA follows: TGCGCCGGCAGCTTGCATGGGACAGGTACAGGCACTGAAGCTTTCTTT.

This clonotype was counted a few times. This chain joins TRBV7-9 and TRBJ1-4; 7 bases line up with TRBD1. V trimming: 1 base; J trimming: 5 bases; junction bases outside the gene matches: 1. The CDR3 loop spans 14 amino acids. CDR1 is SEHNR, CDR2 FQNEAQ, per germline (reference sequence). The CDR3 loop reads CASSLEQGNEKLFF. The CDR3 DNA reads as TGTGCCAGCAGCTTAGAACAGGGGAATGAAAAACTGTTTTTT. Full variable domain (missing parts from reference TRBV7-9 and TRBJ1-4): DTGVSQNPRHKITKRGQNVTFRCDPISEHNRLYWYRQTLGQGPEFLTYFQNEAQLEKSRLLSDRFSAERPKGSFSTLEIQRTEQGDSAMYLCASSLEQGNEKLFFGSGTQLSVL.

This clonotype was seen only a few times. This chain links TRBV29-1 with TRBJ2-7; TRBD2 agrees at 8 bases. Germline V gives CDR1 SQVTM, CDR2 ANQGSEA. This CDR3 spans 13 amino acids. Trimming at V came to 4 bases and at J to 2 bases, leaving 4 bases not matched to a gene. Here the CDR3 DNA reads TGCAGCGTTGGGAGCGGGAGTCCCTACGAGCAGTACTTC. Protein product: CSVGSGSPYEQYF.

This clonotype was seen only a few times. The V and J genes are TRBV7-9 and TRBJ1-4; D is perhaps TRBD1 (6 bases). Germline lookup yields CDR1 SEHNR and CDR2 FQNEAQ (reference sequence). Trimming removed 5 bases from V and 8 bases from J, with 21 bases in between. The CDR3 loop spans 16 amino acids. The CDR3 sequence: CASSNRVGALNEKLFF. In nucleotides, the CDR3 is TGTGCCAGCAGCAACAGGGTTGGCGCTTTGAACGAAAAACTGTTTTTT.

Remarks on this clonotype: One junction end disagrees with the germline gene, perhaps due to a read error. The chain is built from TRBV12-3 or TRBV12-4 and TRBJ2-3, with D maybe TRBD2 (5 bases). This CDR3 has 12 residues. The CDR3 region is CASSFLGETRYF. CDR3 in DNA: TGTGCCAGCAGTTTTCTCGGGGAGACGCGGTATTTT.

This clonotype was counted between two and nine times. The chain combines TRBV6-2 or TRBV6-3 with TRBJ1-1; 8 bases line up with TRBD1. CDR1 MNHEY and CDR2 SVGEGT come from the germline V gene. After removal of 6 bases from V and 5 bases from J, the junction contained 5 bases not matched to a gene. The CDR3 sequence is 13 residues long. The CDR3 loop reads CASRQTGGTEAFF. CDR3 DNA: TGTGCCAGCAGACAAACAGGGGGAACTGAAGCTTTCTTT.

This clonotype was seen a handful of times. The rearrangement links TRBV13 to TRBJ1-1, with 10 bases fitting TRBD1. The ends lost 5 bases at V and 9 bases at J; junction bases unmatched: 9. The CDR3 length is 14 residues. Germline V gene data show CDR1 as PRHDT and CDR2 as FYEKMQ (reference sequence). This chain's CDR3 is CASSRPGTGVKAFF. CDR3 sequence (DNA): TGTGCCAGCAGCCGTCCCGGGACAGGGGTTAAAGCTTTCTTT.